The rows below give T cell receptor beta chains drawn from one sample of a study of response to subunit inactivated influenza vaccine. TCRdb re-analysed the RT-PCR reads in MiXCR, keeping a single row per CDR3 protein. Of about half a million distinct CDR3 sequences in the sample, 25% are singletons; the top ten hold around 2%. This specimen consisted of CD4+ T cells sorted from PBMCs, obtained 5 to 6 days after vaccination. Receptors originate from a man aged 45-60 years who received an inactivated influenza vaccine. Both conserved end residues are trimmed from each CDR3. Fields, in order: J gene, V gene, CDR3 protein.

>TRBJ2-3|TRBV2
ASPLAGVKDTQY
>TRBJ2-3|TRBV28
ASTRGTGYDTQY
>TRBJ2-6|TRBV6-1
ASSESNVGGANVLT
>TRBJ2-3|TRBV9
ASSGGGHSTDTQY
>TRBJ1-5|TRBV20-1
SARDPYYSNQPQH
>TRBJ2-7|TRBV7-9
ASSTDSRTGQY
>TRBJ2-3|TRBV7-6
ASSSAFRGGWTDTQY
>TRBJ2-7|TRBV15
ATRRGLAENYEQY
>TRBJ1-4|TRBV5-1
ASSTRGAANEKLF
>TRBJ1-5|TRBV20-1
SGRDSGRGDQPQH
>TRBJ2-1|TRBV7-9
ASSLLPARNEQF
>TRBJ2-7|TRBV20-1
SASREVEQY